Each of the 2 T cell receptor beta chains below was sequenced from the same sample in a study of T cells in Graves' hyperthyroidism and ophthalmopathy. Amplification of TCR beta CDR3 regions was performed using RNA transcripts as template. With the HTBI primer set, the TCR CDR3 went through a first round of RT-PCR. TCRdb itself ran the multiplex PCR reads through MiXCR, one entry per CDR3 protein. The data hold under 300,000 distinct CDR3 sequences, with roughly 13% observed a single time. The sequencing sample was made of blood. Source of these receptors: a woman in her thirties or forties with Graves' hyperthyroidism.

This clonotype turned up a few times. The gene calls are TRBV5-4 and TRBJ2-4, with D possibly matching TRBD1 (6 bases). CDR1 SGHNT and CDR2 YYREEE come from the germline V gene (reference sequence). The V and J ends lost 4 bases and 3 bases respectively, with 8 bases between them. This CDR3 has 13 amino acids. The CDR3 sequence is CASSPDSKNIQYF. In DNA form, the CDR3 reads TGTGCCAGCAGCCCGGACAGCAAAAACATTCAGTACTTC.

In this sample, this clonotype turned up many times. This sequence joins TRBV25-1 and TRBJ2-7, with 8 bases lining up with TRBD1. CDR1 is MGHDK, CDR2 SYGVNS, per germline. Trimming cost V 5 bases and J 3 bases; bases outside gene matches: 6. This CDR3 is built from 14 residues. The CDR3 is CASSQDRGHYEQYF. CDR3 sequence (DNA): TGTGCCAGCAGTCAAGACAGGGGTCACTACGAGCAGTACTTC.